A single T cell receptor beta chain is shown here with its context. Its specificity is unknown. The V end lost 6 bases, the J end lost 0 bases, and 12 bases lay between the germline ends. The CDR3 has 15 amino acids. Germline V gives CDR1 MNHEY, CDR2 SVGAGI. Measured with immunoSEQ multiplex PCR; TCRdb has only the in-frame clones, and not every one. In the table there are about 140,000 clones, 65% to 90% of which are singletons. These data originate in a study of radiation and T cells in renal cell carcinoma. Study-level findings and limits: Top tumor clonotypes rose in blood 2 weeks post-radiation, then contracted.

Time point reported: blood 4 weeks post-SBRT, at nephrectomy. Treatment specified: 15 Gy SBRT to primary tumor, nephrectomy 4 weeks later. Nephrectomy followed 15 Gy stereotactic body radiation by 4 weeks. Radiation-treated patients gave blood at baseline, week 2 and week 4. The rearrangement links TRBV6-5 to TRBJ1-3, with TRBD1 as a possible D gene (5 bases). The sequence derives from a woman aged 45-59 years with renal cell carcinoma. The source material was blood, sampled from a patient whose treatment included radiotherapy and nephrectomy. Written as DNA, the CDR3 is TGTGCCAGCAGATTGACAGTTACCTCTGGAAACACCATATATTTT. It is translated as CASRLTVTSGNTIYF.